These 14 T cell receptor beta chains share one sample of origin, sequenced in a study of blood T cells in healthy people across ages (dated by TCRdb to 2013 to 2016). Library method: 5' RACE. Sequencing relied on an Illumina HiSeq 2500. A second PCR of roughly 6 to 12 cycles was run with a J-beta primer mix and a sample-barcoded 5' primer. TCRdb applied fastp at Q25 and MiXCR to the public reads, then kept only in-frame beta chains. Under each unique CDR3 protein, matching rows form one entry showing the most common genes and DNA. Across this sample there are 750,000 to 950,000 distinct CDR3 sequences, with roughly 29% seen only once. In total, the top ten clones hold about 10% of the sample. These data were also filed under a second study, of T cells of mothers and their children.

Sequencing was done on a sample of blood. Every receptor here comes from a woman aged 40-49 years in good health.

This clonotype has a handful of counts. This sequence joins TRBV24-1 and TRBJ2-3; D ambiguous. V lost 2 bases and J 5 bases, leaving 7 bases between the germline ends. Germline CDR1 KGHDR, CDR2 SFDVKD. CDR3 length: 13 amino acids. CDR3 in DNA: TGTGCCACCAGTGATTCCCCCGAAGATACGCAGTATTTT. It specifies CATSDSPEDTQYF.

This clonotype was recorded many times. V usage is TRBV10-3 and J usage is TRBJ1-5, with unresolved D. The CDR3 covers 14 residues. Trimming left V 8 bases short and J 0 bases short, with 11 bases between. Germline CDR1 and CDR2: ENHRY and SYGVKD. CDR3 sequence reads: CAIQDGYSNQPQHF. The DNA for the CDR3 is TGTGCCATCCAGGACGGGTATAGCAATCAGCCCCAGCATTTT.

The chain links TRBV12-3 or TRBV12-4 to TRBJ2-3; 8 bases map to TRBD1. The CDR3 covers 15 residues. V dropped 3 bases and J dropped 6; count of bases not matched to a gene: 8. Here the CDR3 reads CASSLRQGAMDTQYF. CDR3 nucleotide sequence: TGTGCCAGCAGTTTGCGGCAGGGGGCAATGGATACGCAGTATTTT.

This clonotype was observed at least ten times. The gene calls are TRBV4-1 and TRBJ2-7, with D possibly TRBD2 on 6 matching bases. Trimming removed 1 base at V and 3 bases at J, with 7 bases between. The CDR3 is 13 amino acids. CDR1 and CDR2 from the germline V gene are MGHRA and YSYEKL. In DNA form, the CDR3 reads TGCGCCAGCAGCCAAGCGGGGGACTACGAGCAGTACTTC. It codes for CASSQAGDYEQYF.

The CDR3 DNA reads TGTGCCAGTAGTATTGGAGCAGCTTTTCAAGAGACCCAGTACTTC. Translating gives CASSIGAAFQETQYF. This chain connects TRBV19 to TRBJ2-5; D call uncertain. This CDR3 is built from 15 residues. Trimming removed 3 bases from V and 2 bases from J, with 13 bases in between. Germline lookup yields CDR1 LNHDA and CDR2 SQIVND (reference sequence).

This clonotype has only a few counts. One end of the junction varies from germline; a read error may be responsible. The rearrangement joins TRBV10-3 to TRBJ1-2; 8 bases align to TRBD1. The CDR3 runs 14 residues. Germline CDR1 and CDR2: ENHRY and SYGVKD. The CDR3 spells CAISDPGGGYDYTF. Here the CDR3 DNA reads TGTGCCATCAGTGACCCAGGGGGCGGCTATGACTACACCTTC.

This clonotype has ten or more counts. This chain uses TRBV15 with TRBJ2-1, with 13 nucleotides matching TRBD2. The CDR3 runs to 17 residues. After removal of 3 bases from V and 0 bases from J, the junction contained 2 bases not matched to a gene. The V gene's germline CDR1 is LNHNV and CDR2 YYDKDF (reference sequence). The CDR3 nucleotides are TGTGCCACCAGCAGGAGGACTAGCGGGAGCTCCTACAATGAGCAGTTCTTC. As protein: CATSRRTSGSSYNEQFF.

The V and J genes are TRBV7-3 and TRBJ2-4; 8 nucleotides match TRBD2. The J call may be in error: the DNA end matches TRBJ2-7 better. The CDR3 contains 16 residues. Germline V lookup: CDR1 SGHTA, CDR2 FQGTGA. CDR3 sequence reads: CASSKTGGGPTYEQYF. DNA for the CDR3: TGTGCCAGCAGCAAAACTGGCGGGGGGCCAACCTACGAGCAGTACTTC.

A remark on this clonotype: It may be a read error: a sequence one base away is much more abundant. The chain employs TRBV7-8 and TRBJ2-5; tentatively, D is TRBD1 or TRBD2 (5 bases each). Germline CDR1 is SGHVS and CDR2 is FQNEAQ. The CDR3 has 16 amino acids. The CDR3 here is CAGSQRGVVGEETQYF. The CDR3, as DNA: TGTGCCGGCAGTCAGAGGGGAGTAGTAGGAGAAGAGACCCAGTACTTC. The whole variable domain, filled in from reference TRBV7-8 and TRBJ2-5, reads GAGVSQSPRYKVAKRGQDVALRCDPISGHVSLFWYQQALGQGPEFLTYFQNEAQLDKSGLPSDRFFAERPEGSVSTLKIQRTQQEDSAVYLCAGSQRGVVGEETQYFGPGTRLLVL.

This clonotype was found many times. The genes are TRBV5-1 and TRBJ2-7; no definite D call. The germline V gene has CDR1 SGHRS and CDR2 YFSETQ. Trimming shortened V by 0 bases and J by 3 bases, and 13 bases separated the two germline ends. The CDR3 sequence is 15 residues long. Here the CDR3 reads CASSLGLGNFYEQYF. For the CDR3, the DNA is TGCGCCAGCAGCTTGGGGTTGGGCAACTTCTACGAGCAGTACTTC.

CDR3 in DNA: TGTGCCAGCAGTCCTTCTGGCATCTTTTCCTACGAGCAGTACTTC. Translation: CASSPSGIFSYEQYF. The chain joins TRBV27 to TRBJ2-5; no firm D call. The J call may be mistaken, given a closer DNA end match to TRBJ2-7. Germline assignment: CDR1 MNHEY and CDR2 SMNVEV (reference sequence). CDR3 length: 15 residues.

The chain combines TRBV6-1 with TRBJ1-1; 8 bases agree with TRBD1. Germline CDR1 reads MNHNS; CDR2 reads SASEGT. CDR3 size: 18 residues. J gave up 1 base and V 6 bases, and 16 bases lay outside the gene matches. The CDR3 is CASRTVDRGTETNTEAFF. In DNA form, the CDR3 reads TGTGCCAGCAGAACGGTAGACAGGGGAACGGAAACGAACACTGAAGCTTTCTTT.

This clonotype was seen a single time. The junction and the germline gene differ at one end; a read error may be behind it. This chain uses TRBV12-3 or TRBV12-4 with TRBJ2-3; maybe TRBD1 (5 bases). The CDR3 consists of 14 residues. The CDR3 nucleotides are TGTGCCAGCAGTTTTGGGGCGACTGGAGATGCGCAGTATTTT. Translating it yields CASSFGATGDAQYF.

This clonotype has only a few counts. J is TRBJ2-1 and V is TRBV7-2; no clear D gene. The CDR3 covers 13 residues. Germline CDR1 SGHTA, CDR2 FQGNSA. V was clipped by 1 base and J by 9 bases, with 10 bases between them. The CDR3: CASSLVGPGEQFF. CDR3 coding DNA: TGTGCCAGCAGCTTAGTCGGGCCGGGTGAGCAGTTCTTC.